The T cell receptor (beta chain) described here comes from a study of blood T cell repertoires in COVID-19. About the research overall: Spain, Italy and the United States supplied samples that represented acute and convalescent COVID-19. The analysed material was cDNA or gDNA that came from T cells, B-cell-depleted T cells, or PBMCs.

CDR3 length: 16 amino acids. Original methodology: From reference gene primer amplification, estimates of nucleated cell counts were derived. Some clones are missing from TCRdb's copy, which holds only in-frame ones; the method was immunoSEQ multiplex PCR. V and J calls and clone size are those listed in that table; D and trimming were worked out from the DNA. The sample gives about 88,000 clones, 90% to 95% of which show up once; around 1.8% is in the top ten. The V and J genes are TRBV1 and TRBJ2-7; the DNA was not used to check the table's D call, TRBD2. TRBV1 is classified as a pseudogene. Sample: peripheral blood. The TCR sequence derives from a human donor with active COVID-19. The donor label of this sample is uncertain. The CDR3, as DNA: TGCACCAGCAGCCACCCAGGGACTAGCGGACCCTACGAGCAGTACTTC. Translated, it gives CTSSHPGTSGPYEQYF.